This T cell receptor beta chain was sequenced for a study of graft-versus-host responses after intestinal transplantation. Study as a whole: Isolated intestinal, liver-intestinal, or multivisceral transplants were what recipients had. After anti-thymocyte globulin induction, recipients took tacrolimus and steroids for three to four years. Whole-study results and caveats: Circulating GvH clones peaking coincided with falling HvG clones soon after transplant.

V trimming: 6 bases; J trimming: 2 bases; junction bases outside the gene matches: 7. In germline, CDR1 is MNHNS, CDR2 SASEGT. The CDR3 has 15 residues. With regard to this clone: The antigen remains unidentified.

Here immunoSEQ multiplex PCR was the method, and the copy in TCRdb shows in-frame clones only, minus some. This sample has around 37,000 clones, with 83% found just once. This receptor was taken from a human patient who received an intestinal transplant, so some T cells may come from the graft donor. Sequencing used PBMCs, obtained roughly 34 months after transplant. This sequence joins TRBV6-1 and TRBJ2-7, with 10 bases fitting TRBD1. CDR3 in amino acids: CASRTPGQGTYEQYF. CDR3 nucleotides: TGTGCCAGCAGGACACCGGGACAGGGGACCTACGAGCAGTACTTC.